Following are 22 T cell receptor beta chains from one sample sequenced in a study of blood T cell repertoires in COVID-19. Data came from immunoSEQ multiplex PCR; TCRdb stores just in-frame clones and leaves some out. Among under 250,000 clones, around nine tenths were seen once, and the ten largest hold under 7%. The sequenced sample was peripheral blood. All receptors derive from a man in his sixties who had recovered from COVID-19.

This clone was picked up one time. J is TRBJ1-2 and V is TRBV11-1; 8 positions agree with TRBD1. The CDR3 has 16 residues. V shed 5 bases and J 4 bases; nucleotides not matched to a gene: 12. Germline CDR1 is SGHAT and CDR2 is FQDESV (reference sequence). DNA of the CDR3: TGTGCCAGCAGCCCTCGGCCCGGGACAGGACCCTATGGCTACACCTTC. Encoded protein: CASSPRPGTGPYGYTF.

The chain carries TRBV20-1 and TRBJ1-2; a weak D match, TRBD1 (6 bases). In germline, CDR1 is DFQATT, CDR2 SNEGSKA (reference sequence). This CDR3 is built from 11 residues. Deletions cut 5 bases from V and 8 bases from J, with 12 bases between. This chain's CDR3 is CSAVRDTGYTF. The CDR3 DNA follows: TGCAGTGCTGTCCGGGACACCGGCTACACCTTC.

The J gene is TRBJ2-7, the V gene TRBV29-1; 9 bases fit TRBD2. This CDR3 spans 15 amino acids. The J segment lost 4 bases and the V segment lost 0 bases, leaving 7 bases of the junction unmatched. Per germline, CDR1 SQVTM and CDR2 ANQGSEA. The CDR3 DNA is TGCAGCGTTGAAGAAGCCCTAGCGGGAAAGTACGAGCAGTACTTC. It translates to CSVEEALAGKYEQYF.

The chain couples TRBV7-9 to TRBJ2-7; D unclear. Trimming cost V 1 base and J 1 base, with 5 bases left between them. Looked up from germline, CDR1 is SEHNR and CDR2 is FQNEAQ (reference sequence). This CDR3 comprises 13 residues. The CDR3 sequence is CASSLDSSYEQYF. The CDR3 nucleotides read TGTGCCAGCAGCTTAGACAGTTCCTACGAGCAGTACTTC.

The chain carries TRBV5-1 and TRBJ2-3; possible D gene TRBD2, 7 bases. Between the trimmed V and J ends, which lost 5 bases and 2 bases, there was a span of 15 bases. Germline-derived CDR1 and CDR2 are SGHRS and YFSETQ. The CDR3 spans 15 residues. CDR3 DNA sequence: TGCGCCAGCAGAGGGGGGGCCGGATCCACAGATACGCAGTATTTT. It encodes CASRGGAGSTDTQYF.

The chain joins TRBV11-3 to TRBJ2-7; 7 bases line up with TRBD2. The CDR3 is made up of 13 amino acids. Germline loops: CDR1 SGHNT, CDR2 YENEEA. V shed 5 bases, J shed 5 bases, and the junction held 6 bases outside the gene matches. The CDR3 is CASSPSGTNEQYF. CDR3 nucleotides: TGTGCCAGCAGCCCCTCTGGGACTAACGAGCAGTACTTC. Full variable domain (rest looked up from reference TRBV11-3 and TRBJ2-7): EAGVVQSPRYKIIEKKQPVAFWCNPISGHNTLYWYLQNLGQGPELLIRYENEEAVDDSQLPKDRFSAERLKGVDSTLKIQPAELGDSAVYLCASSPSGTNEQYFGPGTRLTVT.

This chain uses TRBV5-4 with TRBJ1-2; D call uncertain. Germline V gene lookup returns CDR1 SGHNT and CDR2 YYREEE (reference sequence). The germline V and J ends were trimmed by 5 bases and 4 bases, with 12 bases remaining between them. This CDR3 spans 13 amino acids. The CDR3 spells CASREGGFYGYTF. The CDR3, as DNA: TGTGCCAGCAGAGAGGGCGGATTCTATGGCTACACCTTC. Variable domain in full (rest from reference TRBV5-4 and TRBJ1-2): ETGVTQSPTHLIKTRGQQVTLRCSSQSGHNTVSWYQQALGQGPQFIFQYYREEENGRGNFPPRFSGLQFPNYSSELNVNALELDDSALYLCASREGGFYGYTFGSGTRLTVV.

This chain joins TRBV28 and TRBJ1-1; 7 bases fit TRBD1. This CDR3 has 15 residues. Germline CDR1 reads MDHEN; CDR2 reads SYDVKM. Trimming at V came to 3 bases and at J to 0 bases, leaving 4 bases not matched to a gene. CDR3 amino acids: CASSFPTGVNTEAFF. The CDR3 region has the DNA TGTGCCAGCAGTTTCCCTACAGGGGTGAACACTGAAGCTTTCTTT.

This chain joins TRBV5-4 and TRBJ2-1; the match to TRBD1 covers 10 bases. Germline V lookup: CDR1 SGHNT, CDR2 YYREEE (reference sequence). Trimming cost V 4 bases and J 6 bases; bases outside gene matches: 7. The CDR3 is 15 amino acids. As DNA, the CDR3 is TGTGCCAGCAGCGTTTGGGACAGGGGAGTCAATGAGCAGTTCTTC. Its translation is CASSVWDRGVNEQFF.

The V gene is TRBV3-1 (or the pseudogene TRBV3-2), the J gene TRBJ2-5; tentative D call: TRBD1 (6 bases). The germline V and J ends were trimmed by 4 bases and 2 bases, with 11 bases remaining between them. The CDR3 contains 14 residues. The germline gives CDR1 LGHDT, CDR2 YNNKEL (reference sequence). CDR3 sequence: CASSPRTVQETQYF. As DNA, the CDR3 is TGTGCCAGCAGCCCCCGGACAGTACAAGAGACCCAGTACTTC.

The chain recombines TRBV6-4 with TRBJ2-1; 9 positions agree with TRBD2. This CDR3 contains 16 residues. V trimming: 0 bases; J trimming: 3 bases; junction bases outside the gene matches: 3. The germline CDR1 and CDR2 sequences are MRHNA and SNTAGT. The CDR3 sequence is CASSDSTSGSYNEQFF. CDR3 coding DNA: TGTGCCAGCAGTGACTCGACTAGCGGAAGCTACAATGAGCAGTTCTTC.

For the CDR3, the DNA is TGTGCCAGCAGCTTAAGGGGCGGGGCAGGGATTCCCTCACCCCTCCACTTT. Translated, it gives CASSLRGGAGIPSPLHF. V usage is TRBV7-2 and J usage is TRBJ1-6; the D gene is possibly TRBD1 (5 bases). Germline V lookup: CDR1 SGHTA, CDR2 FQGNSA. The V gene lost 2 bases and the J gene lost 10 bases, with 21 bases spanning the gap. The CDR3 loop spans 17 amino acids. Together with reference TRBV7-2 and TRBJ1-6, the CDR3 gives the full variable domain: GAGVSQSPSNKVTEKGKDVELRCDPISGHTALYWYRQSLGQGLEFLIYFQGNSAPDKSGLPSDRFSAERTGGSVSTLTIQRTQQEDSAVYLCASSLRGGAGIPSPLHFGNGTRLTVT.

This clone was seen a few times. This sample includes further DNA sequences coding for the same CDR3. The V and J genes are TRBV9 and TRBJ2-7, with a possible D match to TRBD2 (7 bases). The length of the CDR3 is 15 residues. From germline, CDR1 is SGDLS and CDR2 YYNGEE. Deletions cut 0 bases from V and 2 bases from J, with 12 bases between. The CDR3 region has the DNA TGTGCCAGCAGCGTAGGGGGAGGGGGAACCTACGAGCAGTACTTC. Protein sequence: CASSVGGGGTYEQYF. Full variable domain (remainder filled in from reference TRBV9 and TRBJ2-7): DSGVTQTPKHLITATGQRVTLRCSPRSGDLSVYWYQQSLDQGLQFLIQYYNGEERAKGNILERFSAQQFPDLHSELNLSSLELGDSALYFCASSVGGGGTYEQYFGPGTRLTVT.

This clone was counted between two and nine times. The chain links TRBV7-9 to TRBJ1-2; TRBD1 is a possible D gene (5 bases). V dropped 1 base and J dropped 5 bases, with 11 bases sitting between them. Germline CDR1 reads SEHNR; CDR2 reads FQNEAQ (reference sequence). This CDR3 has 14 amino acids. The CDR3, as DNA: TGTGCCAGCAGCTTAGTGCAGGGCTGGTATGGCTACACCTTC. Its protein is CASSLVQGWYGYTF. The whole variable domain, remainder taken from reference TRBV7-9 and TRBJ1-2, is DTGVSQNPRHKITKRGQNVTFRCDPISEHNRLYWYRQTLGQGPEFLTYFQNEAQLEKSRLLSDRFSAERPKGSFSTLEIQRTEQGDSAMYLCASSLVQGWYGYTFGSGTRLTVV.

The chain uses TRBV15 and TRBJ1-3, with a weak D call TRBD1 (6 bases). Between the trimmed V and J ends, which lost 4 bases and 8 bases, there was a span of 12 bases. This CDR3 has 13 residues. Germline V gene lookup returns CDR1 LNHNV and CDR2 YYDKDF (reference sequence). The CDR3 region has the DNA TGTGCCACCAGCATCAGGGGTGTAGACACCATATATTTT. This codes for CATSIRGVDTIYF. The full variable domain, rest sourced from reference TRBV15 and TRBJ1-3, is DAMVIQNPRYQVTQFGKPVTLSCSQTLNHNVMYWYQQKSSQAPKLLFHYYDKDFNNEADTPDNFQSRRPNTSFCFLDIRSPGLGDTAMYLCATSIRGVDTIYFGEGSWLTVV.

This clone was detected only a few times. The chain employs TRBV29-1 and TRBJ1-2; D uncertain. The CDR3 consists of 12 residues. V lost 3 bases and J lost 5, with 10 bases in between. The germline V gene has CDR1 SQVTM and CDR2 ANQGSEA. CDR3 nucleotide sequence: TGCAGCGTTGAGGGTAGAGGGTATGGCTACACCTTC. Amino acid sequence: CSVEGRGYGYTF.

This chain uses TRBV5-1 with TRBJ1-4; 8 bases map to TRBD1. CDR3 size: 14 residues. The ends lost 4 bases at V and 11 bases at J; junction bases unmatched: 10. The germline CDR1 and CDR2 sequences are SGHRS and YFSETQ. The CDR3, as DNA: TGCGCCAGCAGCCCGGACAGGGACTTATGGAAACTGTTTTTT. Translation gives CASSPDRDLWKLFF.

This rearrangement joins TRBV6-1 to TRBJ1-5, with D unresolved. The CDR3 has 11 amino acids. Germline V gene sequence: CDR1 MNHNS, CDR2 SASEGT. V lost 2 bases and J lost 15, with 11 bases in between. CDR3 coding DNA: TGTGCCAGCAGTGAATCCCGGGGATGGCATTTT. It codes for CASSESRGWHF.

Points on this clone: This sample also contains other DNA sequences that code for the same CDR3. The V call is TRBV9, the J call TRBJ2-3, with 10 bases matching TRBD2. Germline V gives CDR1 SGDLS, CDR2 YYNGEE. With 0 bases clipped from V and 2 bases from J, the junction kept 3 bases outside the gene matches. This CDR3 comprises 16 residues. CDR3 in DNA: TGTGCCAGCAGCGTAGTAGCGGGGGGACCCACAGATACGCAGTATTTT. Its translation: CASSVVAGGPTDTQYF.

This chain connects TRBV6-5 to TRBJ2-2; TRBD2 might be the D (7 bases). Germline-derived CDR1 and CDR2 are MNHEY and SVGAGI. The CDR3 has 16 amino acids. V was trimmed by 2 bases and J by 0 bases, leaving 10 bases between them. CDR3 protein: CASSYTGGANTGELFF. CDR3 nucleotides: TGTGCCAGCAGTTACACGGGGGGCGCGAACACCGGGGAGCTGTTTTTT.

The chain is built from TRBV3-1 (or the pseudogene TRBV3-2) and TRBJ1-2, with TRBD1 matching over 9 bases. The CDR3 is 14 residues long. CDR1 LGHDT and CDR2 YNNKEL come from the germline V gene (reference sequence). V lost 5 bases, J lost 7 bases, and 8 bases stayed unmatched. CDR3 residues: CASSTRDRVLGYTF. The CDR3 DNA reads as TGTGCCAGCAGCACCCGGGACAGGGTCCTTGGCTACACCTTC.

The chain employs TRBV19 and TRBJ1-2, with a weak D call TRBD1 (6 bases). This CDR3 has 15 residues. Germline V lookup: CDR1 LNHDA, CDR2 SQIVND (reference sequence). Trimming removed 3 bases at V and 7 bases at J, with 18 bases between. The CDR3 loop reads CASSILWDMASGYTF. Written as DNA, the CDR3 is TGTGCCAGTAGTATTTTATGGGACATGGCTTCTGGCTACACCTTC.